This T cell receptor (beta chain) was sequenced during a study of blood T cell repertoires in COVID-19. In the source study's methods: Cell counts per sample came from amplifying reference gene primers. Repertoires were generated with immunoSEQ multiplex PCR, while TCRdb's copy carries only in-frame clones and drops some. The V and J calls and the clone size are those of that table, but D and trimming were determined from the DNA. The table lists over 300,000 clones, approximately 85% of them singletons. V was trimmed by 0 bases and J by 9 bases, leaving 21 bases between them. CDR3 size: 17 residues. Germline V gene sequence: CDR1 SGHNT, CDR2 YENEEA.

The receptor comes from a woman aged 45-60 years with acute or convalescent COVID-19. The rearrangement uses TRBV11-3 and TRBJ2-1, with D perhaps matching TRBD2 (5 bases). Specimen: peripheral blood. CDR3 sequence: CASSLDLRASTRGEQFF. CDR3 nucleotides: TGTGCCAGCAGCTTAGACCTACGGGCCTCTACTAGAGGTGAGCAGTTCTTC.